The T cell receptor (beta chain) described here comes from a study of blood T cell repertoires in COVID-19. The overall study: COVID-19 samples collected from the United States, Italy and Spain covered acute and convalescent phases. PBMCs, B-cell-depleted T cells, or T cells provided the cDNA or gDNA that made up the material.

Authors' processing steps: From reference gene primer amplification, estimates of nucleated cell counts were derived. Libraries were prepared by immunoSEQ multiplex PCR; TCRdb keeps only in-frame clonotypes and omits some of them. V, J and clone size are taken as reported in that table, and D and trimming were inferred from the DNA itself. Among approximately 200,000 clones listed, approximately 84% were seen once. V lost 4 bases and J lost 0, with 9 bases in between. Germline V CDR1 and CDR2: MNHEY, SMNVEV (reference sequence). The CDR3 totals 14 residues. The sequence was collected from a man aged 40-55 years with active or convalescent COVID-19. The source material was peripheral blood. The V gene is TRBV27, the J gene TRBJ1-2; tentatively, D is TRBD1 (6 bases). CDR3 region: CASSSGAANYGYTF. CDR3 coding DNA: TGTGCCAGCAGTTCAGGGGCCGCTAACTATGGCTACACCTTC.